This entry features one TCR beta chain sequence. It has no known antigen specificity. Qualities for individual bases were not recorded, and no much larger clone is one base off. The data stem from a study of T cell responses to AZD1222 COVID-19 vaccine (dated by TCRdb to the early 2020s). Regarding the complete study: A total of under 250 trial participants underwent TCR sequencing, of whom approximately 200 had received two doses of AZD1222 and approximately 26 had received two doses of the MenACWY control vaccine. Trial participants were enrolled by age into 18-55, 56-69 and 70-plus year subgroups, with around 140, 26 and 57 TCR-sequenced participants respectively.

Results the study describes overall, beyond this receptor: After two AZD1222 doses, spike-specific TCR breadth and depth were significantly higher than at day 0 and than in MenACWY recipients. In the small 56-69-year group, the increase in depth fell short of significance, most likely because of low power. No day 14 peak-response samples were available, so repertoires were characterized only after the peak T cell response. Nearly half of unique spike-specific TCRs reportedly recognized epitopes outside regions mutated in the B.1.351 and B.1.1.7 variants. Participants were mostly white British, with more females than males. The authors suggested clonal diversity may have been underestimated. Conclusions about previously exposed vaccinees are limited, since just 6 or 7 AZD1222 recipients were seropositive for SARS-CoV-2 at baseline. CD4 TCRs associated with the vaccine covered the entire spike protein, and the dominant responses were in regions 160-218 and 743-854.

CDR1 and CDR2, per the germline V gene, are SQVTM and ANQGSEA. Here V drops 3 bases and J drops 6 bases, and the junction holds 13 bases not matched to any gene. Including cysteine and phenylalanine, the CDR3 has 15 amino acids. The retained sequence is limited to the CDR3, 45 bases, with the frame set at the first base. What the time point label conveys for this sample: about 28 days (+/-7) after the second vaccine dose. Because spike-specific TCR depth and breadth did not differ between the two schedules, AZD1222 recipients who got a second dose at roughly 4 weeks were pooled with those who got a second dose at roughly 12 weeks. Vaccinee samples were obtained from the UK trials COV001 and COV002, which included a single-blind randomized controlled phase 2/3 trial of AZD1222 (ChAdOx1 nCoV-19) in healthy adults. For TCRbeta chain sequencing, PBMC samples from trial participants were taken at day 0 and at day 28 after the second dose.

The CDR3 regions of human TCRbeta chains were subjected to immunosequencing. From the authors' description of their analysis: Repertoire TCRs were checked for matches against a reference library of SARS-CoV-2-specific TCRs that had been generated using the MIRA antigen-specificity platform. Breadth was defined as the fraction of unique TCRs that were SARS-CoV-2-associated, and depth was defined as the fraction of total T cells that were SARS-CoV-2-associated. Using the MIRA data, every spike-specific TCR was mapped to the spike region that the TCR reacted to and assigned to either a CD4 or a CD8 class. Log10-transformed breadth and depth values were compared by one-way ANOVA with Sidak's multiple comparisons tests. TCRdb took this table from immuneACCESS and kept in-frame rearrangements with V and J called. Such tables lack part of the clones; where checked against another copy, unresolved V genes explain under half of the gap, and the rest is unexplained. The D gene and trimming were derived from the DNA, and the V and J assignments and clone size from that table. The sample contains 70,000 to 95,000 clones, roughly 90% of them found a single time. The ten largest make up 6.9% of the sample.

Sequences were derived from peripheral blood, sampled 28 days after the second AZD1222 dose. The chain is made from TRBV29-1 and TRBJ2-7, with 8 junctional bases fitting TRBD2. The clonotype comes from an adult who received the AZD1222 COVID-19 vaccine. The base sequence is TGCAGCGTTGAGGGGAAGGGACTAGACTTGTCCGAGCAGTACTTC. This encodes CSVEGKGLDLSEQYF.